The clone carrying this TCR beta chain appeared a few times. The data originate from a study of blood T cells in healthy people across ages. Study background: Capturing about one barcoded beta molecule per two T cells was achieved by template switching.

Next came a second PCR, run for about 6 to 11 cycles, which used a sample-barcoded 5' primer along with a J-beta primer mix. All cDNA molecules were each tagged by a template-switch adaptor with 12 random nucleotides. TCRdb reanalysed the 5' RACE reads using MiXCR and keeps one entry per CDR3 protein. This table holds around 600,000 distinct CDR3 sequences, 40% to 55% found once. There are 14 residues in the CDR3. Germline V gene lookup returns CDR1 SGHTA and CDR2 FQGNSA. V dropped 7 bases and J dropped 4 bases, with 14 bases sitting between them. This TCR came from a man older than 75 in good health. The chain is built from TRBV7-2 and TRBJ2-1; either TRBD1 or TRBD2 may fit D (5 bases each). Material for sequencing was blood. In DNA form, the CDR3 reads TGTGCCAGCATCCTCCGGGACGGATACAATGAGCAGTTCTTC. It translates to CASILRDGYNEQFF.